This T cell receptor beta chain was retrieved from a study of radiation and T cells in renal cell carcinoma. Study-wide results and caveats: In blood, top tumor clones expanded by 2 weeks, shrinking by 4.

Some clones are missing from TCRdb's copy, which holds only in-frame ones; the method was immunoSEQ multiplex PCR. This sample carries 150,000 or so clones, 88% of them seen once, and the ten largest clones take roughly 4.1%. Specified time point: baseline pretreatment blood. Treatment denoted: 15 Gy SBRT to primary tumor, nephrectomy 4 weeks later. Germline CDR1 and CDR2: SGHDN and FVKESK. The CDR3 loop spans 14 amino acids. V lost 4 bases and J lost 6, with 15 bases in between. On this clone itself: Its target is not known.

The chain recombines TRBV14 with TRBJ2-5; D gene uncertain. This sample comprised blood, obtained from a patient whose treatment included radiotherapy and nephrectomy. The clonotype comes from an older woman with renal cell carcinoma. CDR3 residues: CASSRSLTWQTQYF. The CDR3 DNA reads TGTGCCAGCAGCCGTTCACTGACCTGGCAGACCCAGTACTTC.